This T cell receptor beta chain was identified during a study of cytomegalovirus exposure and HLA in healthy donors. Study context: Later analysis reported that the 110 or so validation repertoires shared the platform of the roughly 710 first-cohort repertoires.

Study results and limitations: Cytomegalovirus status was reportedly diagnosed by the classifier with high specificity and sensitivity.

Sequencing was performed with immunoSEQ multiplex PCR; in TCRdb, only in-frame clones are kept and a portion is missing. This table holds approximately 160,000 clones, 80% to 90% found once. V was clipped by 0 bases and J by 7 bases, with 10 bases between them. The CDR3 covers 14 residues. Germline V gene data show CDR1 as MNHNS and CDR2 as SASEGT. Remarks on this clone: Antigen: not known.

This chain joins TRBV6-1 and TRBJ1-5, with D tentatively TRBD1 (6 bases). Sequenced material: PBMCs. This TCR came from a woman aged 25-40 years in good health and CMV-seronegative. In DNA form, the CDR3 reads TGTGCCAGCAGTGAAGCGGGGGGCTGGCAGCCCCAGCATTTT. Translated, it gives CASSEAGGWQPQHF.